The clone carrying this T cell receptor beta chain was counted only a few times. Its antigen remains unidentified. One end of the junction is discordant with germline, which a read error may explain. These data come from a study of cytomegalovirus exposure and HLA in healthy donors. General observations from the study: Later analysis showed TCR association rates varying by HLA locus, highest for DRB1 and lowest for HLA-C. The listing of 150 to 200 TCR beta chains classed them as cytomegalovirus-associated. Presence/absence analyses assumed roughly uniform sequencing depth across donors, which may not hold. It was shown in a later analysis that HLA-associated TCR beta chains were more clonally expanded than other, equally common chains.

Germline values: CDR1 MDHEN, CDR2 SYDVKM. The CDR3 sequence is 13 residues long. Primers included in the PCR were 60 Vbeta and 13 Jbeta primers. This table comes from immunoSEQ multiplex PCR, and its TCRdb copy is limited to in-frame clones, with some not included. Found here are under 150,000 clones, around 75% of them singletons; the top ten hold about 1.6%. Sequences were obtained from PBMCs. The receptor's source is a woman between 18 and 30 years old in good health and CMV-seronegative. The chain links TRBV28 to TRBJ2-5; D not certain. The CDR3 reads CGSSLWARKTKYF. The CDR3 region has the DNA TGTGGCAGCAGTTTATGGGCGCGGAAGACCAAGTACTTC.